The 11 T cell receptor beta chains below all came from one sample that was sequenced in a study of blood T cells in healthy people across ages. PCR was performed a second time for about 6 to 11 cycles using a sample-barcoded 5' primer and a J-beta primer mix. MiXCR, applied by TCRdb to the 5' RACE reads, yields one record per CDR3 protein. The table lists 750,000 to 950,000 distinct CDR3 sequences, roughly 24% of them singletons, with around 2.9% in the top ten. These records were also assigned to another study, of T cells of mothers and their children.

The sample taken for sequencing was blood. The source of these receptors is a boy aged 5-17 years in good health.

This clonotype turned up a few times. This chain joins TRBV3-1 and TRBJ2-1, with D possibly matching TRBD1 (5 bases). Looked up from germline, CDR1 is LGHDT and CDR2 is YNNKEL (reference sequence). V lost 4 bases to trimming and J lost 0 bases, with 10 bases between them. This CDR3 is 15 amino acids long. CDR3 nucleotides: TGTGCCAGCAGCCGACAGCTAAGCTCCTACAATGAGCAGTTCTTC. Translation gives CASSRQLSSYNEQFF.

The chain carries TRBV5-5 and TRBJ2-7, with a possible D match to TRBD1 (5 bases). V shed 2 bases and J shed 5 bases, with 11 bases lying between them. Germline values: CDR1 SGHKS, CDR2 YYEKEE (reference sequence). This CDR3 is built from 13 residues. The CDR3 region has the DNA TGTGCCAGCAGCTTAGGACACTCGGACGAGCAGTACTTC. Translation gives CASSLGHSDEQYF.

The J gene is TRBJ1-1, the V gene TRBV2, with TRBD1 as a possible D gene (5 bases). Trimming shortened V by 2 bases and J by 6 bases, and 13 bases separated the two germline ends. The V gene's germline CDR1 is SNHLY and CDR2 FYNNEI. The CDR3 extends over 14 amino acids. CDR3: CASSERGRRSEAFF. CDR3 coding DNA: TGTGCCAGCAGTGAAAGGGGCCGAAGATCTGAAGCTTTCTTT.

With respect to this clonotype: At one of its ends the junction is not consistent with the germline gene, which may arise from a read error. The V call is TRBV6-6, the J call TRBJ1-1; D not certain. The CDR3 totals 11 residues. From germline, CDR1 is MNHNY and CDR2 SVGAGI (reference sequence). The CDR3 region has the DNA TGTGTCAGCAGTTACAACACTGAAGCTTTCTTT. Translation: CVSSYNTEAFF.

This clonotype came up a few times. The chain combines TRBV9 with TRBJ1-4, with a possible D match to TRBD1 (5 bases). The CDR3 totals 13 residues. Between the trimmed V and J ends, which lost 4 bases and 13 bases, there was a span of 17 bases. Looked up from germline, CDR1 is SGDLS and CDR2 is YYNGEE. CDR3 in DNA: TGTGCCAGCAGCACGGGACCTCCGGGGGGACTGTTTTTT. Its protein is CASSTGPPGGLFF. The variable domain in full, with the rest retrieved from reference TRBV9 and TRBJ1-4, is DSGVTQTPKHLITATGQRVTLRCSPRSGDLSVYWYQQSLDQGLQFLIQYYNGEERAKGNILERFSAQQFPDLHSELNLSSLELGDSALYFCASSTGPPGGLFFGSGTQLSVL.

This clonotype was observed at least ten times. V gene TRBV29-1 combines with J gene TRBJ2-1; TRBD1 agrees at 7 bases. CDR3 length: 13 amino acids. In germline, CDR1 is SQVTM, CDR2 ANQGSEA. The CDR3 region is CSSSDRAFNEQFF. The DNA of the CDR3 is TGCAGTTCCAGCGACAGGGCTTTTAATGAGCAGTTCTTC.

This clonotype was seen a handful of times. J is TRBJ2-7 and V is TRBV2; 8 bases are a match to TRBD1. The trim removed 8 bases at V and 0 bases at J, leaving 6 bases unmatched. CDR1 is SNHLY, CDR2 FYNNEI, per germline. The CDR3 loop spans 14 amino acids. This CDR3 is CASGAQGASYEQYF. The CDR3 DNA reads as TGTGCCAGCGGGGCCCAGGGGGCCTCCTACGAGCAGTACTTC. The entire variable domain, with the rest obtained from reference TRBV2 and TRBJ2-7, is as follows: EPEVTQTPSHQVTQMGQEVILRCVPISNHLYFYWYRQILGQKVEFLVSFYNNEISEKSEIFDDQFSVERPDGSNFTLKIRSTKLEDSAMYFCASGAQGASYEQYFGPGTRLTVT.

The table lists this clonotype with a few counts. This sequence joins TRBV7-7 and TRBJ2-5; maybe TRBD2 (5 bases). Trimming shortened V by 5 bases and J by 4 bases, and 20 bases separated the two germline ends. Germline V lookup: CDR1 SSHAT, CDR2 FNYEAQ (reference sequence). The CDR3 totals 16 residues. The CDR3, as DNA: TGTGCCAGCAGCCGATCCGGACTGGGCCCAATAGAGACCCAGTACTTC. This gives the protein CASSRSGLGPIETQYF.

V and J are TRBV5-1 and TRBJ1-3; D uncertain. The CDR3 has 14 amino acids. Between the trimmed V and J ends, which lost 4 bases and 2 bases, there was a span of 10 bases. Germline-derived CDR1 and CDR2 are SGHRS and YFSETQ. CDR3 residues: CASSPPDPGNTIYF. CDR3 in DNA: TGCGCCAGCAGCCCCCCGGACCCTGGAAACACCATATATTTT. Complete variable domain (other parts from reference TRBV5-1 and TRBJ1-3): KAGVTQTPRYLIKTRGQQVTLSCSPISGHRSVSWYQQTPGQGLQFLFEYFSETQRNKGNFPGRFSGRQFSNSRSEMNVSTLELGDSALYLCASSPPDPGNTIYFGEGSWLTVV.

V gene TRBV10-3 combines with J gene TRBJ2-5, with 9 bases matching TRBD1. The DNA end lines up better with TRBJ2-7; the J call may be wrong. CDR3 length equals 15 residues. Germline lookup yields CDR1 ENHRY and CDR2 SYGVKD. The CDR3 reads CAISDRTGDVSEQYF. CDR3 DNA: TGTGCCATCAGTGATCGGACAGGGGACGTAAGCGAGCAGTACTTC.

The rearrangement joins TRBV4-2 to TRBJ1-5, with a weak D call TRBD1 (6 bases). Germline V CDR1 and CDR2: LGHNA, YNFKEQ. V was trimmed by 2 bases and J by 5 bases, leaving 22 bases between them. CDR3 size: 18 residues. This CDR3 reads CASSQFRGLDIRYQPQHF. As DNA, the CDR3 is TGTGCCAGCAGCCAATTTCGGGGGCTGGACATACGCTATCAGCCCCAGCATTTT.